Below, one T cell receptor (beta chain) is given with its context. The antigen remains unidentified. Researchers ran the PCR with 60 Vbeta and 13 Jbeta primers. TCRdb's copy holds only in-frame clones and misses some; the assay was immunoSEQ multiplex PCR. The sample yields 200,000 to 250,000 clones, roughly 90% seen once. This sample was taken from a study of cytomegalovirus exposure and HLA in healthy donors. The germline V gene has CDR1 SGHRS and CDR2 YFSETQ. V was trimmed by 0 bases and J by 3 bases, leaving 22 bases between them. CDR3 length equals 18 residues. Whole-study findings and limits: Highly shared sequence variants in one cluster were likely a sequencing artifact. Earlier findings revealed that most TCR beta V segments proved productive either about 87% or about 30% of the time.

This receptor was taken from a woman between 18 and 29 years old in good health and CMV-seronegative. Sequencing was carried out using PBMCs. The chain carries TRBV5-1 and TRBJ2-7, with D maybe TRBD1 (6 bases). CDR3 loop: CASSLVLETSTGSYEQYF. In nucleotides, the CDR3 is TGCGCCAGCAGCTTGGTATTAGAGACCTCGACAGGAAGCTACGAGCAGTACTTC.